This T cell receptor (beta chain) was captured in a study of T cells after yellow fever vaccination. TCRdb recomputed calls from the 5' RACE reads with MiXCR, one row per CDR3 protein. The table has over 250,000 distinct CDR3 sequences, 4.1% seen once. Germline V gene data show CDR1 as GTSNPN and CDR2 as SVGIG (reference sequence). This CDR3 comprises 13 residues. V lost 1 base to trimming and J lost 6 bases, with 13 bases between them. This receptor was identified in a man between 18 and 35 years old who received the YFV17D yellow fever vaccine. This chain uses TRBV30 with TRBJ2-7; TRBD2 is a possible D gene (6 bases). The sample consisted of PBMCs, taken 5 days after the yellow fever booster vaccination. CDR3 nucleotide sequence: TGTGCCTGGAGTGGCCCGGCGGGGATCGAGCAGTACTTC. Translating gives CAWSGPAGIEQYF.